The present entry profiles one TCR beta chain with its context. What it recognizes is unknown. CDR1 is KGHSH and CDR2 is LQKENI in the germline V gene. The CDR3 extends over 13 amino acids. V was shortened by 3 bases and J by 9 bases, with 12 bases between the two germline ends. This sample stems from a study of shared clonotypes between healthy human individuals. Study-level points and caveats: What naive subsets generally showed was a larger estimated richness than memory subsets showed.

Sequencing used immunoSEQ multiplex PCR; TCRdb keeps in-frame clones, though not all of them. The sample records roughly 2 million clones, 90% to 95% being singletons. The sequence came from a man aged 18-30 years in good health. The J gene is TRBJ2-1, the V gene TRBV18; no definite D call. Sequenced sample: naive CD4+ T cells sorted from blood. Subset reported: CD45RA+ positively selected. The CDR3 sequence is CASSPLQYFEQFF. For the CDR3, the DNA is TGTGCCAGCTCACCCCTACAATATTTTGAGCAGTTCTTC.